This T cell receptor beta chain is from a study of blood T cell repertoires in COVID-19 (TCRdb year 2020). A note on the overall study: Samples covering the acute and convalescent phases of COVID-19 were provided by collaborators in the United States, Italy and Spain. The material from the prospective study consisted of cDNA or gDNA derived from T cells, B-cell-depleted T cells, or PBMCs. Deeply sampled blood TCRbeta repertoires from subjects exposed to, actively infected with, or recovered from COVID-19 were included in the dataset. The repertoires were made available in a free public database intended to serve as a resource for research on the immune response to SARS-CoV-2. Samples were obtained from the ongoing ImmuneRACE study (first 160 participants) and from over a thousand subjects provided by 6 global collaborators. Sample metadata almost always included a de-identified subject ID, COVID-19 status, age in years and sex. HLA class I and class II types, where available, came from metadata supplied by the sample provider rather than from assay-based typing.

Inclusive of the bounding cysteine and phenylalanine, the CDR3 is 15 residues long. The CDR3 DNA has 45 bases and is translated from base 1. Taken from the germline V gene, the CDR1 and CDR2 loops are SGDLS and YYNGEE. V loses 0 bases of germline sequence and J loses 7 bases, and the interval between the two ends is 13 bases. A note on this clone: Its antigen remains unidentified. Base qualities were left out, and no much larger clone turns up one base away.

The full study reports these points: Clinical and demographic metadata were provided uncurated, with the amount varying by source and participant.

Whole blood was collected in K2EDTA tubes by collaborating institutions according to the institutions' own protocols. For TCRbeta analysis, collaborators shipped samples in one of three forms: frozen whole blood, isolated PBMCs, or DNA extracted from either of those sample types. TCRbeta CDR3 regions were amplified from genomic DNA using the immunoSEQ Assay, a bias-controlled multiplex PCR. Under the source paper's analysis protocol: The number of nucleated cells in each sample was estimated by amplification of reference gene primers within the assay. To quantify the absolute abundance of each unique TCRbeta CDR3 rearrangement, sequence reads were collapsed and filtered. For each sample, productive Simpson clonality was calculated by taking the square root of Simpson's diversity index across productive rearrangements. Not all clones reach the TCRdb copy of this immuneACCESS table, which keeps in-frame sequences only. Checked studies attribute under half of the gap to unresolved V genes and leave the rest unexplained. Clone size and the V and J calls come from that table; the DNA yielded D and trimming. The sample data list around 65,000 clones, and about four fifths of these were observed just once. The biggest ten clones account for 47% of the sample.

This receptor was taken from a human donor in a cohort sampled during active COVID-19. Sequencing was performed on peripheral blood. The sequence joins TRBV9 to TRBJ2-2; possibly the D gene is TRBD2, per 6 matching bases. The CDR3 region reads CASSVEAGRNGELFF. The nucleotide sequence reads as follows: TGTGCCAGCAGCGTAGAGGCGGGGCGAAACGGGGAGCTGTTTTTT.